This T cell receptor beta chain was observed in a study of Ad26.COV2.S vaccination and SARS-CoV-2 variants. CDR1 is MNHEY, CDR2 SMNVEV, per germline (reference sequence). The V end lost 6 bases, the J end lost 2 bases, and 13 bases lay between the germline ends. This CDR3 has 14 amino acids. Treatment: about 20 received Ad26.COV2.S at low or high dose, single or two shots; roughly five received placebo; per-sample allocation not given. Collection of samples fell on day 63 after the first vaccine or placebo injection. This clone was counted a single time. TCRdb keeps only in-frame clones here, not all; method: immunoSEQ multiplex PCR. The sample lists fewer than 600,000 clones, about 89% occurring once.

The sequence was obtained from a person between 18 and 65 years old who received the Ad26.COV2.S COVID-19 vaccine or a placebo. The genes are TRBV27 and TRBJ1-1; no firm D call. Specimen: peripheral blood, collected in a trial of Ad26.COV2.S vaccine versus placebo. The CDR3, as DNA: TGTGCCAGCAGCAAGGGTTACGATAACACTGAAGCTTTCTTT. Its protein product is CASSKGYDNTEAFF.